This T cell receptor beta chain is from a study of T cell responses to AZD1222 COVID-19 vaccine. As concerns this clone: What it binds is not known.

Findings and caveats of the study: Donors, mostly white British, included more females; clonal diversity was possibly underestimated.

The CDR3 contains 16 residues. Germline CDR1 and CDR2: SEHNR and FQNEAQ (reference sequence). V was shortened by 1 base and J by 2 bases, with 13 bases between the two germline ends. Data came from immunoSEQ multiplex PCR; TCRdb stores just in-frame clones and leaves some out. The table records fewer than 250,000 clones, 85% to 95% of them present only once. Material: peripheral blood, obtained on day 0 of MenACWY control vaccination. The chain carries TRBV7-9 and TRBJ2-3; D not certain. This receptor was obtained from an adult in good health. The CDR3 loop reads CASSLGDALLTDTQYF. CDR3 bases: TGTGCCAGCAGCTTAGGCGACGCGCTCCTCACAGATACGCAGTATTTT.